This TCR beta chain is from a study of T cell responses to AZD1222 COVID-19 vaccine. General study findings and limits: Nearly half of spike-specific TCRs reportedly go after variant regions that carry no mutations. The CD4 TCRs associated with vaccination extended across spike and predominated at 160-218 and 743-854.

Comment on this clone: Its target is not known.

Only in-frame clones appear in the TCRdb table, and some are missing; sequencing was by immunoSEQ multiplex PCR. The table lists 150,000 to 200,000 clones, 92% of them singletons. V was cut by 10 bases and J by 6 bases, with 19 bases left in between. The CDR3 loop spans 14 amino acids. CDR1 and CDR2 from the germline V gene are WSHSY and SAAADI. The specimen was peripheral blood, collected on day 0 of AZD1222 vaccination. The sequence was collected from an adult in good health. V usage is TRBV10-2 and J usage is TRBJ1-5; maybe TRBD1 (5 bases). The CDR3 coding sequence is TGCGCCACCATGGACATCGTCGGGCGTCAGCCCCAGCATTTT. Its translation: CATMDIVGRQPQHF.